Each of the 28 T cell receptor beta chains below was sequenced from the same sample in a study of blood T cell repertoires in COVID-19. Generated by immunoSEQ multiplex PCR, the TCRdb table keeps only in-frame clones and is missing some. The table lists hundreds of thousands of clones, around 87% of them singletons. What was sequenced was PBMCs or T cells enriched from blood (not recorded which). Receptors originate from a man aged 18 to 35 who had recovered from COVID-19.

The chain couples TRBV27 to TRBJ1-2, with TRBD1 identical over 9 bases. V trimming: 5 bases; J trimming: 4 bases; junction bases outside the gene matches: 8. This CDR3 is 15 amino acids long. The germline CDR1 and CDR2 sequences are MNHEY and SMNVEV (reference sequence). The CDR3 loop reads CASSKSGTGSYGYTF. In nucleotides, the CDR3 is TGTGCCAGCAGTAAATCCGGGACAGGGTCCTATGGCTACACCTTC.

The V call is TRBV28, the J call TRBJ1-5, with D tentatively TRBD1 (5 bases). This CDR3 is built from 14 residues. V dropped 3 bases and J dropped 9 bases, with 15 bases sitting between them. Germline lookup yields CDR1 MDHEN and CDR2 SYDVKM. In DNA form, the CDR3 reads TGTGCCAGCAGTTTGGGGCATACACGTTGGCCCCAGCATTTT. Translated, it gives CASSLGHTRWPQHF.

The chain employs TRBV18 and TRBJ1-2; the D gene is possibly TRBD1 (6 bases). The CDR3 is made up of 15 amino acids. Germline V gene sequence: CDR1 KGHSH, CDR2 LQKENI. V shed 3 bases and J shed 3 bases, with 14 bases lying between them. The CDR3 DNA sequence: TGTGCCAGCTCACCTACAGGGTCGTCTGACTATGGCTACACCTTC. Translation gives CASSPTGSSDYGYTF.

V gene TRBV10-3 combines with J gene TRBJ1-2; D might be TRBD1 (6 bases). The CDR3 runs to 14 residues. The V end lost 6 bases, the J end lost 4 bases, and 15 bases lay between the germline ends. Per the germline V gene, CDR1 is ENHRY and CDR2 is SYGVKD. In nucleotides, the CDR3 is TGTGCCATCAGGGGGACATACTCTTTCTATGGCTACACCTTC. This translates into CAIRGTYSFYGYTF.

The table lists this clone with a count of one. The chain links TRBV30 to TRBJ1-5, with 7 bases aligning to TRBD1. V shed 0 bases, J shed 11 bases, and the junction held 7 bases outside the gene matches. The germline gives CDR1 GTSNPN, CDR2 SVGIG (reference sequence). CDR3 length equals 13 residues. The CDR3 reads CAWSVQSTGAQHF. CDR3 coding DNA: TGTGCCTGGAGTGTTCAGTCCACAGGGGCCCAGCATTTT.

This clone was recorded once. This chain joins TRBV28 and TRBJ2-7; D is perhaps TRBD2 (6 bases). Germline CDR1 reads MDHEN; CDR2 reads SYDVKM. Between the trimmed V and J ends, which lost 2 bases and 8 bases, there was a span of 13 bases. The CDR3 extends over 13 amino acids. CDR3 sequence (DNA): TGTGCCAGCAGTTTAGCCCAGGGAGGACAGCAGTACTTC. Encoded protein: CASSLAQGGQQYF.

This clone came up a few times. V usage is TRBV7-3 and J usage is TRBJ2-5, with D possibly TRBD2 on 6 matching bases. Deletions cut 3 bases from V and 5 bases from J, with 13 bases between. The CDR3 has 14 amino acids. Germline CDR1 SGHTA, CDR2 FQGTGA. The CDR3 reads CASSFGPEGETQYF. The CDR3 DNA is TGTGCCAGCAGCTTTGGGCCGGAGGGGGAGACCCAGTACTTC. Full variable domain (outside the CDR3, taken from reference TRBV7-3 and TRBJ2-5): GAGVSQTPSNKVTEKGKYVELRCDPISGHTALYWYRQSLGQGPEFLIYFQGTGAADDSGLPNDRFFAVRPEGSVSTLKIQRTERGDSAVYLCASSFGPEGETQYFGPGTRLLVL.

The rearrangement uses TRBV4-2 and TRBJ2-1, with 8 bases lining up with TRBD2. The germline V gene has CDR1 LGHNA and CDR2 YNFKEQ. This CDR3 is built from 14 residues. Trimming at V came to 3 bases and at J to 9 bases, leaving 7 bases not matched to a gene. CDR3 bases: TGTGCCAGCAGCCAGGGTTTAGCGGGACCTGAGCAGTTCTTC. This translates into CASSQGLAGPEQFF.

The J gene is TRBJ2-7, the V gene TRBV7-9, with TRBD2 matching over 7 bases. V was clipped by 5 bases and J by 2 bases; unmatched bases: 9. This CDR3 has 15 amino acids. Germline V gene lookup returns CDR1 SEHNR and CDR2 FQNEAQ (reference sequence). The CDR3 bases are TGTGCCAGCAGCATGACTAGCCAGCACGCCTACGAGCAGTACTTC. It codes for CASSMTSQHAYEQYF.

The chain is built from TRBV27 and TRBJ1-1, with a tentative D call TRBD1 (5 bases). This CDR3 is 15 amino acids long. Germline values: CDR1 MNHEY, CDR2 SMNVEV (reference sequence). Trimming left V 2 bases short and J 3 bases short, with 13 bases between. The DNA for the CDR3 is TGTGCCAGCAGTTTAATAATCGGGGGATACACTGAAGCTTTCTTT. Translating gives CASSLIIGGYTEAFF.

The V call is TRBV19, the J call TRBJ2-1; the D gene is possibly TRBD1 (7 bases). The ends were cut back, 4 bases at V and 6 bases at J, with 16 bases in the middle. This CDR3 has 15 amino acids. Per germline, CDR1 LNHDA and CDR2 SQIVND (reference sequence). For the CDR3, the DNA is TGTGCCAGTAGTACCCCAGGGGGGATTGTCAATGAGCAGTTCTTC. Its translation: CASSTPGGIVNEQFF.

V gene TRBV7-9 combines with J gene TRBJ1-5; TRBD1 is a possible D gene (5 bases). V was clipped by 3 bases and J by 9 bases, with 21 bases between them. The CDR3 runs 16 residues. Germline V gene lookup returns CDR1 SEHNR and CDR2 FQNEAQ (reference sequence). In nucleotides, the CDR3 is TGTGCCAGCAGCTTTTCGGGGGTAGGTGAATTTCTGCCCCAGCATTTT. Amino acid sequence: CASSFSGVGEFLPQHF.

The J gene is TRBJ1-2, the V gene TRBV27; TRBD1 is a possible D gene (5 bases). The CDR3 has 13 residues. The germline V gene encodes CDR1 MNHEY and CDR2 SMNVEV (reference sequence). This chain's CDR3 is CVTGRDIYVGYTF. The CDR3 DNA is TGTGTCACGGGCAGGGATATTTATGTCGGCTACACCTTC.

The chain has TRBV19 and TRBJ1-4; 8 nucleotides match TRBD1. This CDR3 has 16 residues. With 1 base clipped from V and 7 bases from J, the junction kept 8 bases outside the gene matches. The germline V gene has CDR1 LNHDA and CDR2 SQIVND (reference sequence). CDR3 amino acids: CASSIARTGLTEKLFF. CDR3 DNA sequence: TGTGCCAGTAGTATAGCACGGACAGGGCTTACTGAAAAACTGTTTTTT.

The chain couples TRBV5-1 to TRBJ2-1; tentative D call: TRBD2 (6 bases). Germline V gene lookup returns CDR1 SGHRS and CDR2 YFSETQ. Trimming pared 1 base from V and 6 bases from J, leaving 14 bases between. CDR3 length equals 15 residues. This CDR3 is CASSLFPRGSNEQFF. The CDR3 DNA reads TGCGCCAGCAGCTTGTTCCCCCGGGGGAGCAATGAGCAGTTCTTC. Variable domain in full (rest from reference TRBV5-1 and TRBJ2-1): KAGVTQTPRYLIKTRGQQVTLSCSPISGHRSVSWYQQTPGQGLQFLFEYFSETQRNKGNFPGRFSGRQFSNSRSEMNVSTLELGDSALYLCASSLFPRGSNEQFFGPGTRLTVL.

The chain links TRBV7-2 to TRBJ1-4, with 7 nucleotides matching TRBD1. CDR3 size: 17 residues. Trimming at V came to 1 base and at J to 7 bases, leaving 12 bases not matched to a gene. The V gene's germline CDR1 is SGHTA and CDR2 FQGNSA. The DNA for the CDR3 is TGTGCCAGCAGCTTAGAGACCAAACAGGGGTTGGGTGAAAAACTGTTTTTT. Its protein is CASSLETKQGLGEKLFF.

This rearrangement joins TRBV10-2 to TRBJ2-7, with TRBD1 identical over 9 bases. CDR1 is WSHSY, CDR2 SAAADI, per germline. The CDR3 has 16 amino acids. After removal of 6 bases from V and 4 bases from J, the junction contained 13 bases not matched to a gene. Here the CDR3 DNA reads TGCGCCAGCAGATCTCTCCGGGACAGGGCCCCTTACGAGCAGTACTTC. Translation gives CASRSLRDRAPYEQYF.

The CDR3, as DNA: TGTGCCATAGGGGGTGACACCTACGAGCAGTACTTC. This codes for CAIGGDTYEQYF. The chain carries TRBV6-6 and TRBJ2-7, with D tentatively TRBD1 (6 bases). Germline loops: CDR1 MNHNY, CDR2 SVGAGI (reference sequence). This CDR3 has 12 residues. With 10 bases removed from V and 2 bases from J, the gap between germline ends came to 12 bases.

With respect to this clone: This CDR3 is also generated by other DNA sequences in the sample. This chain connects TRBV5-1 to TRBJ1-1; TRBD1 might be the D (5 bases). The CDR3 covers 13 residues. Germline V lookup: CDR1 SGHRS, CDR2 YFSETQ. V gave up 1 base and J gave up 3 bases, with 7 bases separating them. CDR3 loop: CASSLWGDTEAFF. CDR3 DNA: TGCGCCAGCAGCTTGTGGGGGGACACTGAAGCTTTCTTT.

This chain connects TRBV9 to TRBJ2-7, with a tentative D call TRBD2 (5 bases). The CDR3 runs 15 residues. Trimming took 0 bases from V and 1 from J, leaving 11 bases between them. Germline CDR1 reads SGDLS; CDR2 reads YYNGEE. The CDR3 is CASSVVGVQSYEQYF. In DNA, the CDR3 is TGTGCCAGCAGCGTAGTCGGGGTTCAATCCTACGAGCAGTACTTC.

The rearrangement joins TRBV7-2 to TRBJ2-7; no reliable D call. Germline-derived CDR1 and CDR2 are SGHTA and FQGNSA. The CDR3 has 15 amino acids. The V end was cut by 0 bases, the J end by 2 bases, with 11 bases between. The CDR3 loop reads CASSLAPISTYEQYF. The CDR3 coding sequence is TGTGCCAGCAGCTTAGCCCCGATAAGCACCTACGAGCAGTACTTC.

This chain connects TRBV18 to TRBJ2-7; 7 nucleotides agree with TRBD1. The germline gives CDR1 KGHSH, CDR2 LQKENI. J lost 5 bases, V lost 6 bases, and 7 bases had no gene match. The CDR3 has 13 amino acids. The CDR3 nucleotides are TGTGCCAGCTCCGACAGGGTGAGCGACGAGCAGTACTTC. Protein product: CASSDRVSDEQYF. The complete variable domain, with remaining parts taken from reference TRBV18 and TRBJ2-7, reads NAGVMQNPRHLVRRRGQEARLRCSPMKGHSHVYWYRQLPEEGLKFMVYLQKENIIDESGMPKERFSAEFPKEGPSILRIQQVVRGDSAAYFCASSDRVSDEQYFGPGTRLTVT.

Written as DNA, the CDR3 is TGTGCCAGCAGAACTAGCGCCGGGGAGCTGTTTTTT. Its protein is CASRTSAGELFF. The chain uses TRBV12-3 or TRBV12-4 and TRBJ2-2, with 7 nucleotides matching TRBD2. The CDR3 runs to 12 residues. After removal of 6 bases from V and 6 bases from J, the junction contained 1 base not matched to a gene.

This chain links TRBV15 with TRBJ2-1; weak D call: TRBD1 (7 bases). The CDR3 extends over 16 amino acids. Trimming left V 5 bases short and J 9 bases short, with 23 bases between. Germline V gene sequence: CDR1 LNHNV, CDR2 YYDKDF (reference sequence). The CDR3 bases are TGTGCCACCAGCTCCCCCCCGAGGGACAGCGGGCGTGAGCAGTTCTTC. It yields the protein CATSSPPRDSGREQFF.

The CDR3 region is CATSKVAKLQGARAGELFF. The CDR3 DNA reads as TGTGCCACCAGCAAAGTCGCAAAGCTACAGGGGGCTCGGGCCGGGGAGCTGTTTTTT. This sequence joins TRBV15 and TRBJ2-2; 9 nucleotides line up with TRBD1. The CDR3 loop spans 19 amino acids. Trimming removed 4 bases from V and 6 bases from J; junction bases left unmatched: 18. Germline CDR1 LNHNV, CDR2 YYDKDF (reference sequence). Full variable domain (missing parts from reference TRBV15 and TRBJ2-2): DAMVIQNPRYQVTQFGKPVTLSCSQTLNHNVMYWYQQKSSQAPKLLFHYYDKDFNNEADTPDNFQSRRPNTSFCFLDIRSPGLGDTAMYLCATSKVAKLQGARAGELFFGEGSRLTVL.

J is TRBJ2-6 and V is TRBV7-8; 10 nucleotides match TRBD2. Trimming removed 1 base from V and 4 bases from J; junction bases left unmatched: 10. CDR1 is SGHVS, CDR2 FQNEAQ, per germline. The length of the CDR3 is 19 residues. The CDR3 is CASSLDRLAGVSGANVLTF. CDR3 coding DNA: TGTGCCAGCAGCTTAGACCGCCTAGCGGGAGTATCCGGGGCCAACGTCCTGACTTTC. Drawing the rest from reference TRBV7-8 and TRBJ2-6, the complete variable domain is GAGVSQSPRYKVAKRGQDVALRCDPISGHVSLFWYQQALGQGPEFLTYFQNEAQLDKSGLPSDRFFAERPEGSVSTLKIQRTQQEDSAVYLCASSLDRLAGVSGANVLTFGAGSRLTVL.

This chain links TRBV4-1 with TRBJ2-5, with D perhaps matching TRBD2 (5 bases). Germline CDR1 and CDR2: MGHRA and YSYEKL. Deletions cut 6 bases from V and 2 bases from J, with 16 bases between. CDR3 length: 15 amino acids. CDR3 in DNA: TGCGCCAGCAGGCCCGCAGGACTGACACAAGAGACCCAGTACTTC. Encoded protein: CASRPAGLTQETQYF.

This chain links TRBV7-9 with TRBJ1-3, with 11 bases fitting TRBD1. V lost 6 bases, J lost 0 bases, and 7 bases stayed unmatched. CDR3 size: 17 residues. Germline V gives CDR1 SEHNR, CDR2 FQNEAQ (reference sequence). For the CDR3, the DNA is TGTGCCAGCAGTCCCAGGACAGGGGGCTTCTCTGGAAACACCATATATTTT. It is translated as CASSPRTGGFSGNTIYF.